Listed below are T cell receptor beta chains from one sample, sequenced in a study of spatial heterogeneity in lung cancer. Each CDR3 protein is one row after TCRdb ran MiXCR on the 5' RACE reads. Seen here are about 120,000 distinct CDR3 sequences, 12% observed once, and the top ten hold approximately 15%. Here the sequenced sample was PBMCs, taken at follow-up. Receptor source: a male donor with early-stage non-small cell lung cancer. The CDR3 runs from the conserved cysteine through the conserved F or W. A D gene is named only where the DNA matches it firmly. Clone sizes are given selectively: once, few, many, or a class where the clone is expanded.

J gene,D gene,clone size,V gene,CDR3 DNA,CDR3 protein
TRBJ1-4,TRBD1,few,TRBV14,TGTGCCAGCAGCCAACACAGGGGAAATGAAAAACTGTTTTTT,CASSQHRGNEKLFF
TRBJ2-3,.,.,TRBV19,TGTGCCAGTAGTTATGGCAGTGTGGGCACAGATACGCAGTATTTT,CASSYGSVGTDTQYF
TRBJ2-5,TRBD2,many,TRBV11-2,TGTGCCAGCAGCACGGGACTAGCGGGGGAAGAGACCCAGTACTTC,CASSTGLAGEETQYF
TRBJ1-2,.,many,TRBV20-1,TGCAGTGCTAGAGATAAGGGCCTCTATGGCTACACCTTC,CSARDKGLYGYTF
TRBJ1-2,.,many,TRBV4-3,TGCGCCAGCAGCCAATCGACAGAAGCTAACTATGGCTACACCTTC,CASSQSTEANYGYTF
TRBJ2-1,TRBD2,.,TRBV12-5,TGTGCTAGTGGCGGGACTAGCATTTACAATGAGCAGTTCTTC,CASGGTSIYNEQFF
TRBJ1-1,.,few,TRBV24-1,TGTGCCACCAGTGATCCCTCCCGTGGCGGAGCTTTCTTT,CATSDPSRGGAFF
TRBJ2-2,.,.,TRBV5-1,TGCGCCAGCAGCTTGGGAATGGCCGGGGAGCTGTTTTTT,CASSLGMAGELFF
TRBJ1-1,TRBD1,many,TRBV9,TGTGCCAGCAGCCCAGGGGGCGGAACTGAAGCTTTCTTT,CASSPGGGTEAFF
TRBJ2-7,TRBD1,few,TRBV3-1,TGTGCCAGCAGCCCTGGACAGGGGATCTACGAGCAGTACTTC,CASSPGQGIYEQYF
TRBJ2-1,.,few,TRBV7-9,TGTGCCAGCAGCTTCAAGAATACACAGGGTAGTGAGCAGTTCTTC,CASSFKNTQGSEQFF
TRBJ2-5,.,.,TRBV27,TGTGCCAGCAGTTTGGACATAGTGGGGACCCAGTACTTC,CASSLDIVGTQYF
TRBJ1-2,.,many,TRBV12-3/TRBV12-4,TGTGCCAGCAGTTTGGCAGGAGGAGGCTACACCTTC,CASSLAGGGYTF
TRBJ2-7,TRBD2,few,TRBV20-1,TGCAGTGCTACAGGACTAGCGGGGTCGTACGAGCAGTACTTC,CSATGLAGSYEQYF
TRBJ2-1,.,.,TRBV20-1,TGCAGTGCTAGACACAATGAGCAGTTCTTC,CSARHNEQFF
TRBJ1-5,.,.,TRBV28,TGTGCCAGCAGGGCCATAGATCAGCCCCAGCATTTT,CASRAIDQPQHF
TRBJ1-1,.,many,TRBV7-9,TGTGCCAGCAGCGCTAAGGCCAATCCGGGCACTGAAGCTTTCTTT,CASSAKANPGTEAFF
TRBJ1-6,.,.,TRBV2,TGTGCCAGCAGTGATAAGATTCGGGTCCTAAATTCACCCCTCCACTTT,CASSDKIRVLNSPLHF
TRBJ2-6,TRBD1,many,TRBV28,TGTGCCAGCGGGAGCAGGGGGCCTGGGGCCAACGTCCTGACTTTC,CASGSRGPGANVLTF
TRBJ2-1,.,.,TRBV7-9,TGTGCCAGCACCCCCGCGGGGCGCAATGAGCAGTTCTTC,CASTPAGRNEQFF
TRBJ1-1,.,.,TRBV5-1,TGCGCCAGCAACACAGGGCAGAACACTGAAGCTTTCTTT,CASNTGQNTEAFF
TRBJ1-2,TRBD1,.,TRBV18,TGTGCCAGCTCACCTCGACAGGGGGCTACTGGCTACACCTTC,CASSPRQGATGYTF
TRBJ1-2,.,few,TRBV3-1,TGTGCCAGCAGCCAAGGAGGGGGGCTGGACTATGGCTACACCTTC,CASSQGGGLDYGYTF
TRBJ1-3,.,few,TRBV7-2,TGTGCCAGCAGCTCAGAGTACAACTCTGGAAACACCATATATTTT,CASSSEYNSGNTIYF
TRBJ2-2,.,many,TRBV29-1,TGCAGCGTTTCTGTGACAGCCTTCACCGGGGAGCTGTTTTTT,CSVSVTAFTGELFF
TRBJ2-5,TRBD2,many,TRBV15,TGTGCCACCAGCAGAGGACTAGCGGGGGCGGAGACCCAGTACTTC,CATSRGLAGAETQYF
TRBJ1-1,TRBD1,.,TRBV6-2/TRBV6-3,TGTGCCAGCACCTTGAAGGGACAGGGATTGAACACTGAAGCTTTCTTT,CASTLKGQGLNTEAFF